This T cell receptor beta chain was sequenced during a study of T cell repertoires in cytomegalovirus infection (dated by TCRdb to between 2019 and 2020). Study-level background: Because public TCR beta signatures pointed to carriage of CMV infection together with the matching HLA type, the HLA type of each donor mattered for the analysis. General conclusions and limits of the study: In the ex vivo response, HLA-C-restricted CMV-specific TCR beta clonotypes were dominant, and in two of eight donors the single most frequent clonotype came from this HLA-C-restricted group. Carriers of CMV infection plus the relevant HLA type were discriminated by the cumulative frequency of public TCR beta family members in the study cohort and in an independent roughly 340-donor cohort.

Per the germline V gene, SQVTM is the CDR1 and ANQGSEA is the CDR2. The CDR3 goes from the cysteine to the phenylalanine over 11 residues. CDR3 DNA only is kept here, 33 bases in frame from base 1. V lost 1 base and J lost 3 bases; the stretch between them is 3 bases long. The sequencer listed for this sample is Illumina HiSeq 1500. TCRdb handled the public reads itself, with Q25 trimming in fastp and clone calling in MiXCR, and kept productive beta chains. When rows share a CDR3 protein, they turn into one entry using the most common DNA and genes. This sample is represented by roughly 120,000 distinct CDR3 sequences; 10% of them were singletons. Approximately 31% of the sample lies in the top ten. This clonotype was observed a handful of times. No cognate antigen has been identified for it. No qualities accompany the bases; no much larger clone lies one base away.

The sample comprised PBMCs, sequenced either directly or after in vitro stimulation (not recorded which). The clonotype originates from a human donor in good health (CMV status not recorded). Some clones in this sample may be carry-over from other donors' samples. Here the chain combines TRBV29-1 and TRBJ1-1, with the identity of the D gene unclear. The CDR3 loop reads CSVEGYTEAFF. The nucleotide sequence is given as TGCAGCGTTGAAGGCTACACTGAAGCTTTCTTT.